These T cell receptor beta chains were read from a single sample in a study of blood T cell repertoires in COVID-19. Some clones are missing from TCRdb's copy, which holds only in-frame ones; the method was immunoSEQ multiplex PCR. This table has 50,000 to 70,000 clones, 70% to 90% appearing once. The sample comprised peripheral blood. The receptors derive from a human donor with active COVID-19. The donor label of this sample is uncertain. Each CDR3 is given with its conserved first and last residue. A D gene is named only where the DNA matches it firmly. Size values are once, few and many counts, or a class for expanded clones, and some rows have none.

NA	NA	TRBJ2-7	TRBV12-3/TRBV12-4	TGTGCCAGCAGCCGATCGGTCAACGAGCAGTACTTC	CASSRSVNEQYF
TRBD1	NA	TRBJ2-7	TRBV18	TGTGCCAGCTCACCCACGACCGGGACAGGAGGCGAGCAGTACTTC	CASSPTTGTGGEQYF
NA	NA	TRBJ2-2	TRBV27	TGTGCCAGCCGATCGGAGGTCCCGAACACCGGGGAGCTGTTTTTT	CASRSEVPNTGELFF
NA	NA	TRBJ1-1	TRBV19	TGTGCCAGTAGTATGGGGGGTTACACTGAAGCTTTCTTT	CASSMGGYTEAFF
NA	NA	TRBJ1-6	TRBV19	TGTGCCAGTAGTATAGACAGCAGCAGGACACCCCTCCACTTT	CASSIDSSRTPLHF
TRBD1	NA	TRBJ1-2	TRBV28	TGTGCCAGCAGTTCCAGCAGGGGGTTTGGCTACACCTTC	CASSSSRGFGYTF
NA	few	TRBJ1-5	TRBV6-5	TGTGCCAGCAGTTACTCGCCAGCAGGTCAGCCCCAGCATTTT	CASSYSPAGQPQHF
TRBD2	NA	TRBJ2-1	TRBV7-9	TGTGCCAGCAGCCCAGCGGGGACGGTTTACAATGAGCAGTTCTTC	CASSPAGTVYNEQFF
NA	NA	TRBJ1-1	TRBV28	TGTGCCAGCAGGTTGGGACACCTGAACACTGAAGCTTTCTTT	CASRLGHLNTEAFF
TRBD1	NA	TRBJ2-7	TRBV6-5	TGTGCCAGCAGTTACTCGGGGGACAGGCTCCACTACGAGCAGTACTTC	CASSYSGDRLHYEQYF
TRBD2	NA	TRBJ2-3	TRBV3-1/TRBV3-2	TGTGCCAGCAGCCAACCGGGAGGGCCCACAGATACGCAGTATTTT	CASSQPGGPTDTQYF
TRBD2	few	TRBJ2-3	TRBV4-2	TGTGCCAGCAGCCAGGGGAGCGGGGAGGTGCCTAGCACAGATACGCAGTATTTT	CASSQGSGEVPSTDTQYF
NA	NA	TRBJ2-6	TRBV7-9	TGTGCCAGCAGCTCTCAGGATTGGGGGGCTGGGGCCAACGTCCTGACTTTC	CASSSQDWGAGANVLTF
NA	NA	TRBJ2-1	TRBV9	TGTGCCAGCAGCGCGGGACAGCGAGCGGGAGTTAGGTTCTTC	CASSAGQRAGVRFF
TRBD1	NA	TRBJ2-6	TRBV19	TGTGCCAGTAGTGGAGACAGGGGCTCTGGGGCCAACGTCCTGACTTTC	CASSGDRGSGANVLTF
TRBD2	NA	TRBJ2-2	TRBV5-1	TGCGCCAGCAGCTTGGCACTAGCGGGAGGCTCGAACACCGGGGAGCTGTTTTTT	CASSLALAGGSNTGELFF
NA	NA	TRBJ1-3	TRBV9	TGTGCCAGCAGCGGGGGCACAGGGAACTCTGGAAACACCATATATTTT	CASSGGTGNSGNTIYF
NA	NA	TRBJ1-2	TRBV19	TGTGCCAGTAGTATCGTAGATCCATTATATGGCTACACCTTC	CASSIVDPLYGYTF
NA	few	TRBJ1-3	TRBV10-3	TGTGCCATCAGGGACAGCTCTGGAAACACCATATATTTT	CAIRDSSGNTIYF
NA	once	TRBJ1-5	TRBV19	TGTGCCAGTAGTCTCAGGGGACATCAGCCCCAGCATTTT	CASSLRGHQPQHF
TRBD1	once	TRBJ2-1	TRBV6-6	TGTGCCAGCAGTCCCACTCCCCGGACAGGGGCCAATGAGCAGTTCTTC	CASSPTPRTGANEQFF
NA	once	TRBJ1-1	TRBV9	TGTGCCAGCAGCCCAGGACGGGATGAAGCTTTCTTT	CASSPGRDEAFF
NA	once	TRBJ1-1	TRBV5-4	TGTGCCAGCGGGGACTTGGGGGGGAACACTGAAGCTTTCTTT	CASGDLGGNTEAFF
TRBD1	NA	TRBJ2-5	TRBV5-1	TGCGCCAGCAGCCTCGGGACAGAGTATCAAGAGACCCAGTACTTC	CASSLGTEYQETQYF
TRBD2	NA	TRBJ2-5	TRBV7-3	TGTGCCAGCAGCTTATCTAGCGGGGGTTCGGGGACCCAGTACTTC	CASSLSSGGSGTQYF
NA	NA	TRBJ1-1	TRBV7-6	TGTGCCAGCAGCTTAGCGGGGGGAATGGGCGTAGGAGCTGAAGCTTTCTTT	CASSLAGGMGVGAEAFF
NA	NA	TRBJ1-1	TRBV4-2	TGTGCCAGCAGCCAAGATCTTGGGGGGAGCACTGAAGCTTTCTTT	CASSQDLGGSTEAFF
TRBD1	NA	TRBJ2-2	TRBV2	TGTGCCAGCAGGCCTCAGGGGGCCCCCGGGGAGCTGTTTTTT	CASRPQGAPGELFF
TRBD2	few	TRBJ2-3	TRBV13	TGTGCCAGCAGCTTACGCCGGACTAGCGGGAGGGCCAGGGATACGCAGTATTTT	CASSLRRTSGRARDTQYF
TRBD2	NA	TRBJ2-1	TRBV4-3	TGCGCCAGCAGCCAAGATCGGGGACTAGAGAATGAGCAGTTCTTC	CASSQDRGLENEQFF
NA	NA	TRBJ1-2	TRBV6-4	TGTGCCAGCAGTCCAGAGGGCTTCTTAACTAATGGCTACACCTTC	CASSPEGFLTNGYTF
TRBD2	NA	TRBJ2-2	TRBV7-2	TGTGCCAGCAGCCCTGCTAGCGGGGCGGCCGGGGAGCTGTTTTTT	CASSPASGAAGELFF
NA	NA	TRBJ2-7	TRBV2	TGTGCCAGCAGTGCTATGAGCTCCTACGAGCAGTACTTC	CASSAMSSYEQYF
NA	NA	TRBJ2-2	TRBV5-5	TGTGCCAGCAGCTTCGCGAGGACTGAAAGACCGAACACCGGGGAGCTGTTTTTT	CASSFARTERPNTGELFF
TRBD1	few	TRBJ1-4	TRBV10-2	TGCGCCAGCAGTGAGGCTACAGGGGGAAATGAAAAACTGTTTTTT	CASSEATGGNEKLFF
NA	NA	TRBJ1-2	TRBV6-1	TGTGCCAGCAGTGAAGCTGCAGGTCTAAACTATGGCTACACCTTC	CASSEAAGLNYGYTF
NA	NA	TRBJ2-7	TRBV10-2	TGCGCCAGCAGTGATTTCGCAGGGTACTACGAGCAGTACTTC	CASSDFAGYYEQYF
TRBD1	once	TRBJ1-2	TRBV15	TGTGCCACCAGCAGAGATGTCGCGACAGGGAAGGATGGCTACACCTTC	CATSRDVATGKDGYTF